The entry below gives a single TCR beta chain sequence along with its context. Its antigen is not identified. Here immunoSEQ multiplex PCR was the method, and the copy in TCRdb shows in-frame clones only, minus some. This table has roughly 68,000 clones, around 80% appearing once. This record comes from a study of radiotherapy plus CTLA-4 blockade in lung cancer. Study as a whole: There were objective responses in 18% of patients, and around 31% had disease control. Study-wide findings and caveats: Dynamics of early blood T cell clones, together with interferon-beta, were reportedly the best predictors of response.

This CDR3 comprises 14 residues. Germline V gene lookup returns CDR1 SEHNR and CDR2 FQNEAQ (reference sequence). V lost 3 bases, J lost 6 bases, and 5 bases stayed unmatched. This specimen consisted of peripheral blood, obtained from a patient treated with radiotherapy plus ipilimumab. The chain joins TRBV7-9 to TRBJ1-2; the match to TRBD1 covers 9 bases. This receptor was taken from a human donor with non-small cell lung cancer who had a complete response to radiotherapy plus ipilimumab. CDR3 DNA sequence: TGTGCCAGCAGCTTTACGACAGGGGGAGATGGCTACACCTTC. Protein product: CASSFTTGGDGYTF.